This is a list of T cell receptor beta chains from one sample in a study of T-cell reconstitution after alpha-beta-depleted transplantation in children. TCRdb reprocessed the PCR reads via MiXCR and lists one record per CDR3 protein. This table holds around 190,000 distinct CDR3 sequences, roughly 7.1% found once. This material consisted of PBMCs, taken before TCRalphabeta/CD19-depleted stem cell transplant. The receptors originated from a boy aged 2-9 years with acute lymphoblastic leukemia, due to receive a stem cell transplant. Both conserved end residues are part of each CDR3. A D gene is named only where the DNA matches it firmly. Not every row has a clone size; where given, it reads once, few, many or a size class.

J | size | D | length | V | DNA | CDR3
TRBJ2-7 | many | - | 12 | TRBV29-1 | TGCAGCGTTGCCACGAGCTCCTACGAGCAGTACTTC | CSVATSSYEQYF
TRBJ1-2 | many | - | 12 | TRBV5-1 | TGCGCCAGCAGCCACGAAGGGACCGAACTTACCTTC | CASSHEGTELTF
TRBJ2-7 | few | - | 14 | TRBV20-1 | TGCAGTGCTAGAGAGACCGCGGGAACCCGCGAGCAGTACTTC | CSARETAGTREQYF
TRBJ1-1 | - | - | 13 | TRBV20-1 | TGCAGTGCCAGCTGGGGAGGGAACACTGAAGCTTTCTTT | CSASWGGNTEAFF
TRBJ1-1 | many | - | 14 | TRBV7-2 | TGTGCCAGCAGCGCCAGGGAGGTGAACACTGAAGCTTTCTTT | CASSAREVNTEAFF
TRBJ2-1 | few | - | 12 | TRBV20-1 | TGCAGTGCTAGAGATCCTATGGGCGAGCAGTTCTTC | CSARDPMGEQFF
TRBJ1-2 | many | TRBD1 | 13 | TRBV5-1 | TGCGCCAGCAGCTCCGGACAGGCCTATGGCTACACCTTC | CASSSGQAYGYTF
TRBJ2-2 | many | - | 13 | TRBV6-2/TRBV6-3 | TGTGCCAGCACTTGGGCGAACACCGGGGAGCTGTTTTTT | CASTWANTGELFF
TRBJ2-2 | many | TRBD2 | 18 | TRBV11-2 | TGTGCCAGCACCCCCTTCTCTAGCGGGGGGGCCTATGCCGGGGAGCTGTTTTTT | CASTPFSSGGAYAGELFF
TRBJ2-1 | many | - | 13 | TRBV29-1 | TGCAGCGTTGAGGGACTTGTCTACAATGAGCAGTTCTTC | CSVEGLVYNEQFF
TRBJ1-5 | once | - | 15 | TRBV23-1 | TGCGCCAGCCGAAAAAGGGACTGTAACAATCAGCCCCAGCATTTT | CASRKRDCNNQPQHF
TRBJ1-2 | few | TRBD1 | 14 | TRBV30 | TGTGCCTGGAGTCGGGACAGGGACACCTATGGCTACACCTTC | CAWSRDRDTYGYTF
TRBJ2-7 | many | TRBD2 | 16 | TRBV7-8 | TGTGCCAGCAGCGGGGGGACTAGCCAATTTCCCTACGAGCAGTACTTC | CASSGGTSQFPYEQYF
TRBJ2-2 | - | TRBD2 | 16 | TRBV12-3/TRBV12-4 | TGTGCCAGCAGTTTAGGGGGGGGGATGAACACCGGGGAGCTGTTTTTT | CASSLGGGMNTGELFF
TRBJ1-2 | few | TRBD1 | 16 | TRBV6-1 | TGTGCCAGCACCTATGACAGGGGCCAAAGCTACTATGGCTACACCTTC | CASTYDRGQSYYGYTF
TRBJ2-5 | - | TRBD1 | 14 | TRBV5-5 | TGTGCCAGCAGCCCGGACAGGACGAGAGAGACCCAGTACTTC | CASSPDRTRETQYF
TRBJ1-5 | many | TRBD1 | 15 | TRBV20-1 | TGCAGTGCTAGAGCCTCCTTAGGGACAGCTCAGCCCCAGCATTTT | CSARASLGTAQPQHF
TRBJ2-1 | many | - | 13 | TRBV28 | TGTGCCAGCAGTTTCCCCACGGCCAATGAGCAGTTCTTC | CASSFPTANEQFF
TRBJ1-5 | - | - | 15 | TRBV20-1 | TGCAGTGCTAGAGTGAGGGGGTCCAGCAATCAGCCCCAGCATTTT | CSARVRGSSNQPQHF
TRBJ2-1 | - | TRBD2 | 17 | TRBV28 | TGTGCCAGCAGTGATCCGCTGGTTAGCGGGGGGTACAATGAGCAGTTCTTC | CASSDPLVSGGYNEQFF
TRBJ2-5 | many | TRBD2 | 15 | TRBV27 | TGTGCCAGCAGTCTCTCGGGAGGGCCCCAAGAGACCCAGTACTTC | CASSLSGGPQETQYF
TRBJ1-2 | - | TRBD1 | 14 | TRBV27 | TGTGCCAGCACACCAGGGGGGGCGTCGGATGGCTACACCTTC | CASTPGGASDGYTF
TRBJ2-3 | few | TRBD2 | 16 | TRBV5-1 | TGCGCCAGCAGCGGTGAGCGGGAGAAACTTATAGATACGCAGTATTTT | CASSGEREKLIDTQYF
TRBJ1-1 | many | - | 13 | TRBV7-2 | TGTGCCAGCAGCTCCAGCCAGAACACTGAAGCTTTCTTT | CASSSSQNTEAFF
TRBJ1-2 | many | - | 13 | TRBV2 | TGTGCCAGCAGTGCAGGGGATGGGTATGGCTACACCTTC | CASSAGDGYGYTF
TRBJ1-2 | - | - | 17 | TRBV7-2 | TGTGCCAGCAGCTTATGGGGACGCGTGGGGCGCCTTGGGGGCTACACCTTC | CASSLWGRVGRLGGYTF
TRBJ2-5 | many | - | 13 | TRBV27 | TGTGCCAGCAGTTTTAGAGGCCAAGAGACCCAGTACTTC | CASSFRGQETQYF
TRBJ2-3 | many | TRBD2 | 15 | TRBV20-1 | TGCAGTGCTAAACTAGCGGGAGGATTTGGAGATACGCAGTATTTT | CSAKLAGGFGDTQYF
TRBJ1-2 | few | - | 14 | TRBV7-9 | TGTGCCAGCAGCTTGGACGGTGTTGACTATGGCTACACCTTC | CASSLDGVDYGYTF
TRBJ1-4 | many | - | 13 | TRBV29-1 | TGCAGCGCCGCCTGGGCGGGGGATGAAAAACTGTTTTTT | CSAAWAGDEKLFF
TRBJ2-7 | many | TRBD1 | 15 | TRBV5-1 | TGCGCCAGCAGCTCGGACAGGGCAGCTCCGGACGAGCAGTACTTC | CASSSDRAAPDEQYF
TRBJ2-3 | few | TRBD2 | 15 | TRBV7-9 | TGTGCCAGCAGCTCGGGGAGCGGGGGCACAGATACGCAGTATTTT | CASSSGSGGTDTQYF
TRBJ1-1 | few | - | 11 | TRBV12-3/TRBV12-4 | TGTGCCAGCAGGGCCAGGGCTGAAGCTTTCTTT | CASRARAEAFF
TRBJ2-5 | - | - | 11 | TRBV20-1 | TGCAGTGCTGAATCCCAAGAGACCCAGTACTTC | CSAESQETQYF
TRBJ1-6 | - | - | 14 | TRBV3-1 | TGTGCCAGCAGCCCCGGGAGGGGCCAATCACCCCTCCACTTT | CASSPGRGQSPLHF
TRBJ2-5 | - | TRBD2 | 16 | TRBV18 | TGTGCCAGCTCACCACCGGGACTAGCGGACCAAGAGACCCAGTACTTC | CASSPPGLADQETQYF
TRBJ2-7 | - | TRBD2 | 15 | TRBV12-3/TRBV12-4 | TGTGCCAGCACCTTGACTAGCGGTGCCTCCTACGAGCAGTACTTC | CASTLTSGASYEQYF
TRBJ2-7 | - | TRBD2 | 14 | TRBV30 | TGTGCCTGGAGTATACTAGCGGGAGCCCACGAGCAGTACTTC | CAWSILAGAHEQYF
TRBJ1-1 | few | TRBD1 | 17 | TRBV5-1 | TGCGCCAGCAGCTTGACCAGCCGGGACAGGCTGAACACTGAAGCTTTCTTT | CASSLTSRDRLNTEAFF
TRBJ2-7 | few | - | 13 | TRBV25-1 | TGTGCCAGCAGTGATGGGCTAGGACGGGAGCAGTACTTC | CASSDGLGREQYF
TRBJ2-3 | few | - | 19 | TRBV12-3/TRBV12-4 | TGTGCCAGCAGCCCACTGGACGTAGGCCTTACCGAGGGCACAGATACGCAGTATTTT | CASSPLDVGLTEGTDTQYF
TRBJ2-4 | many | TRBD2 | 14 | TRBV12-3/TRBV12-4 | TGTGCCAGCACCGGGGGAGGGGCGAAAAACATTCAGTACTTC | CASTGGGAKNIQYF
TRBJ2-5 | many | - | 13 | TRBV28 | TGTGCCAGCAGTTTCCCAGGGGTCGGGGCCCAGTACTTC | CASSFPGVGAQYF
TRBJ1-4 | many | - | 16 | TRBV6-5 | TGTGCCAGCAGTTCTATGGCCGACGCAACTAATGAAAAACTGTTTTTT | CASSSMADATNEKLFF
TRBJ2-3 | many | - | 14 | TRBV5-1 | TGCGCCAGCAGCTTGGACAGACGCACAGATACGCAGTATTTT | CASSLDRRTDTQYF
TRBJ2-5 | many | - | 13 | TRBV12-3/TRBV12-4 | TGTGCCAGCAGCCCAGCTACTCAAGAGACCCAGTACTTC | CASSPATQETQYF
TRBJ2-5 | - | TRBD2 | 17 | TRBV7-3 | TGTGCCAGCAGTAAAGGGACTAGCGGGGGAAACCAAGAGACCCAGTACTTC | CASSKGTSGGNQETQYF
TRBJ1-2 | many | - | 12 | TRBV7-9 | TGTGCCAGCAGCTTCGACAGCTATGGCTACACCTTC | CASSFDSYGYTF
TRBJ2-1 | many | - | 13 | TRBV20-1 | TGCAGTGTCATCGACAGCTCCTACAATGAGCAGTTCTTC | CSVIDSSYNEQFF
TRBJ2-7 | many | - | 14 | TRBV7-2 | TGTGCCAGCAGCCGCCTAGTCCCCGTCTACGAGCAGTACTTC | CASSRLVPVYEQYF
TRBJ1-6 | few | - | 19 | TRBV5-4 | TGTGCCAGCAGCTTGGAGAAAGACAGATTTCGCTCCTATAATTCACCCCTCCACTTT | CASSLEKDRFRSYNSPLHF
TRBJ2-3 | many | TRBD2 | 14 | TRBV7-2 | TGTGCCATCAAAACGGGGGGGTTCACAGATACGCAGTATTTT | CAIKTGGFTDTQYF
TRBJ2-3 | - | - | 19 | TRBV5-4 | TGTGCCAGCAGCTGGCGTAGGGGGTTCGGAAACAGACGCACAGATACGCAGTATTTT | CASSWRRGFGNRRTDTQYF
TRBJ2-1 | few | TRBD2 | 14 | TRBV2 | TGTGCCAGCCCTGCCGGGACTAGCGTAGGCGAGCAGTTCTTC | CASPAGTSVGEQFF
TRBJ1-4 | once | TRBD1 | 15 | TRBV2 | TGTGCCAGCAACGATCCGGGACAGTCGAATGAAAAACTGTTTTTT | CASNDPGQSNEKLFF